The 10 T cell receptor beta chains given below trace back to one sample, sequenced in a study of T cell responses to AZD1222 COVID-19 vaccine. Method: immunoSEQ multiplex PCR; TCRdb's copy keeps in-frame clones and lacks some. The sample records approximately 170,000 clones, around 90% being singletons. The input for sequencing was peripheral blood, taken 28 days after the second AZD1222 dose. The receptors were sampled from an adult who received the AZD1222 COVID-19 vaccine.

The rearrangement joins TRBV27 to TRBJ2-1; D is possibly TRBD1 (5 bases). The CDR3 runs to 13 residues. V lost 3 bases to trimming and J lost 7 bases, with 10 bases between them. Germline CDR1 reads MNHEY; CDR2 reads SMNVEV (reference sequence). Written as DNA, the CDR3 is TGTGCCAGCAGTTTGGGGCGATTAAATGAGCAGTTCTTC. This sequence encodes CASSLGRLNEQFF.

This chain uses TRBV5-8 with TRBJ1-5; D uncertain. The CDR3 has 16 residues. CDR1 SGHTS and CDR2 YDEGEE come from the germline V gene. The V end was cut by 1 base, the J end by 0 bases, with 11 bases between. The CDR3 sequence is CASSLFRHLSNQPQHF. CDR3 bases: TGTGCCAGCAGCTTGTTTAGGCACCTTAGCAATCAGCCCCAGCATTTT.

V and J are TRBV6-5 and TRBJ1-4; 7 nucleotides agree with TRBD1. CDR3 size: 14 residues. Per germline, CDR1 MNHEY and CDR2 SVGAGI. With V trimmed by 10 bases and J by 0 bases, 5 bases remained unmatched. CDR3 amino acids: CAIEQGTTNEKLFF. In DNA form, the CDR3 reads TGTGCCATAGAACAGGGGACAACTAATGAAAAACTGTTTTTT.

For this clone: It is unclear where the CDR3 begins or ends on the DNA, so no DNA is shown, and the CDR3 is as TCRdb lists it. The chain uses TRBV19 and TRBJ1-2. The CDR3 spans 16 residues, counting both ends. Germline V CDR1 and CDR2: LNHDA, SQIVND (reference sequence). The CDR3 sequence: CASSGLFGEGEYGYTF.

The genes are TRBV18 and TRBJ1-1; perhaps TRBD1 as D (5 bases). Germline V gene data show CDR1 as KGHSH and CDR2 as LQKENI. This CDR3 is 14 amino acids long. The V end lost 2 bases, the J end lost 3 bases, and 10 bases lay between the germline ends. For the CDR3, the DNA is TGTGCCAGCTCACCAGCAGGGAGAGACACTGAAGCTTTCTTT. The encoded protein is CASSPAGRDTEAFF. The complete variable domain, with remaining parts taken from reference TRBV18 and TRBJ1-1, reads NAGVMQNPRHLVRRRGQEARLRCSPMKGHSHVYWYRQLPEEGLKFMVYLQKENIIDESGMPKERFSAEFPKEGPSILRIQQVVRGDSAAYFCASSPAGRDTEAFFGQGTRLTVV.

The chain links TRBV6-6 to TRBJ1-5; tentative D call: TRBD1 (6 bases). Trimming removed 5 bases from V and 7 bases from J, with 12 bases in between. Germline V gene lookup returns CDR1 MNHNY and CDR2 SVGAGI (reference sequence). The CDR3 has 13 amino acids. The CDR3 region is CASSPQGGQPQHF. The CDR3 DNA follows: TGTGCCAGCAGTCCACAGGGAGGACAGCCCCAGCATTTT.

The V and J genes are TRBV2 and TRBJ1-2; the D is unclear. CDR3 length: 11 amino acids. The V and J ends lost 3 bases and 13 bases respectively, with 12 bases between them. Per the germline V gene, CDR1 is SNHLY and CDR2 is FYNNEI. This CDR3 reads CASSEDGYITF. As DNA, the CDR3 is TGTGCCAGCAGTGAGGACGGCTATATCACCTTC.

The gene calls are TRBV6-4 and TRBJ2-3, with TRBD1 matching 9 bases. Germline-derived CDR1 and CDR2 are MRHNA and SNTAGT. The J segment lost 6 bases and the V segment lost 0 bases, leaving 7 bases of the junction unmatched. The CDR3 is 16 residues long. The CDR3 DNA is TGTGCCAGCAGTGACTCACAGGGGGCGGTCCCCGATACGCAGTATTTT. Translated, it gives CASSDSQGAVPDTQYF.

V is TRBV12-3 or TRBV12-4 and J is TRBJ1-1, with D uncertain. This CDR3 is built from 12 residues. V lost 4 bases and J 11 bases, leaving 14 bases between the germline ends. In nucleotides, the CDR3 is TGTGCCAGCAGTTCCAATAAGGTGGACGCTTTCTTT. This codes for CASSSNKVDAFF.

This sequence joins TRBV6-1 and TRBJ1-2; D might be TRBD1 (6 bases). V lost 4 bases and J 6 bases, leaving 15 bases between the germline ends. CDR3 size: 14 residues. Germline CDR1 MNHNS, CDR2 SASEGT. This chain's CDR3 is CASSGAWTANGYTF. The CDR3 bases are TGTGCCAGCAGTGGAGCCTGGACAGCGAATGGCTACACCTTC.